These 23 T cell receptor beta chains originate from one sample sequenced in a study of cytomegalovirus exposure and HLA in healthy donors. 13 Jbeta primers and 60 Vbeta primers were used for the PCR. The repertoire was sequenced with immunoSEQ multiplex PCR; TCRdb's copy has only in-frame clones and lacks some. This table has 130,000 or so clones, about 80% appearing once. Sequenced material: PBMCs. The source of these receptors is a woman in her thirties or forties in good health and CMV-seronegative.

V is TRBV27 and J is TRBJ2-7; the D is unclear. The CDR3 extends over 13 amino acids. Germline CDR1 is MNHEY and CDR2 is SMNVEV (reference sequence). Trimming removed 5 bases at V and 3 bases at J, with 11 bases between. The CDR3 sequence is CASSPQVDYEQYF. The CDR3 nucleotides are TGTGCCAGCAGTCCCCAGGTCGACTACGAGCAGTACTTC.

The J gene is TRBJ2-3, the V gene TRBV5-6; TRBD2 matches at 10 bases. This CDR3 is 17 amino acids long. Looked up from germline, CDR1 is SGHDT and CDR2 is YYEEEE. V lost 0 bases to trimming and J lost 6 bases; unmatched junction nucleotides: 10. The CDR3 nucleotides are TGTGCCAGCAGCTTGGTGTGGGCTAGCGGGAGTTCGGATACGCAGTATTTT. Encoded protein: CASSLVWASGSSDTQYF.

The CDR3 reads CASSSEITGGYEQYF. As DNA, the CDR3 is TGTGCCAGCAGCTCGGAGATTACGGGAGGGTACGAGCAGTACTTC. The V call is TRBV5-4, the J call TRBJ2-7, with 8 nucleotides matching TRBD2. CDR3 length: 15 residues. Germline loops: CDR1 SGHNT, CDR2 YYREEE (reference sequence). Germline trimming cut 3 bases from V and 4 bases from J; bases unmatched to any gene: 9.

The chain recombines TRBV7-8 with TRBJ2-1; D might be TRBD2 (5 bases). The CDR3 covers 16 residues. V was pared by 5 bases and J by 7 bases, with 21 bases between. Germline V gene data show CDR1 as SGHVS and CDR2 as FQNEAQ. DNA for the CDR3: TGTGCCAGCAGCCCCAAGTATCGGGAAACGAGAAATGAGCAGTTCTTC. Its translation: CASSPKYRETRNEQFF.

This chain links TRBV7-3 with TRBJ1-1; 7 bases map to TRBD1. CDR1 and CDR2 from the germline V gene are SGHTA and FQGTGA. The ends lost 1 base at V and 11 bases at J; junction bases unmatched: 7. The CDR3 totals 13 residues. CDR3 in DNA: TGTGCCAGCAGCTTAAGTAAGGGGGCTTTGGCTTTCTTT. Translated, it gives CASSLSKGALAFF.

This clone appeared once. The genes are TRBV18 and TRBJ1-1; D gene ambiguous. From germline, CDR1 is KGHSH and CDR2 LQKENI. The CDR3 has 13 amino acids. The V and J ends lost 6 bases and 1 base respectively, with 9 bases between them. The CDR3 sequence: CASSQIGNTEAFF. DNA of the CDR3: TGTGCCAGCTCCCAAATCGGGAACACTGAAGCTTTCTTT.

CDR3 sequence: CASSVSGTGPANYGYTF. The CDR3 DNA is TGTGCCAGTAGTGTGTCCGGGACAGGGCCAGCTAACTATGGCTACACCTTC. The chain combines TRBV19 with TRBJ1-2; 9 bases line up with TRBD1. This CDR3 contains 17 residues. V shed 5 bases and J 0 bases; nucleotides not matched to a gene: 10. Germline V gene data show CDR1 as LNHDA and CDR2 as SQIVND (reference sequence). The variable domain in full, with the rest retrieved from reference TRBV19 and TRBJ1-2, is DGGITQSPKYLFRKEGQNVTLSCEQNLNHDAMYWYRQDPGQGLRLIYYSQIVNDFQKGDIAEGYSVSREKKESFPLTVTSAQKNPTAFYLCASSVSGTGPANYGYTFGSGTRLTVV.

The chain employs TRBV30 and TRBJ2-1, with 11 bases fitting TRBD2. The CDR3 has 15 amino acids. V shed 3 bases, J shed 6 bases, and the junction held 7 bases outside the gene matches. CDR1 and CDR2 from the germline V gene are GTSNPN and SVGIG (reference sequence). The CDR3 here is CAWSEGTSGTNEQFF. The DNA of the CDR3 is TGTGCCTGGAGCGAAGGGACTAGCGGAACCAATGAGCAGTTCTTC. The full variable domain, completed using reference TRBV30 and TRBJ2-1, is SQTIHQWPATLVQPVGSPLSLECTVEGTSNPNLYWYRQAAGRGLQLLFYSVGIGQISSEVPQNLSASRPQDRQFILSSKKLLLSDSGFYLCAWSEGTSGTNEQFFGPGTRLTVL.

The genes are TRBV5-4 and TRBJ1-2; D gene unclear. The germline V and J ends were trimmed by 0 bases and 0 bases, with 9 bases remaining between them. In germline, CDR1 is SGHNT, CDR2 YYREEE (reference sequence). The CDR3 totals 15 residues. CDR3 coding DNA: TGTGCCAGCAGCTTGGGCAGTGGAGCTAACTATGGCTACACCTTC. This translates into CASSLGSGANYGYTF.

The chain links TRBV5-6 to TRBJ2-5; D gene unclear. The CDR3 covers 11 residues. The ends were cut back, 2 bases at V and 4 bases at J, with 3 bases in the middle. The germline gives CDR1 SGHDT, CDR2 YYEEEE. This chain's CDR3 is CASSLAETQYF. The CDR3 nucleotides read TGTGCCAGCAGCTTAGCAGAGACCCAGTACTTC. The variable domain in full, completed from reference TRBV5-6 and TRBJ2-5, reads DAGVTQSPTHLIKTRGQQVTLRCSPKSGHDTVSWYQQALGQGPQFIFQYYEEEERQRGNFPDRFSGHQFPNYSSELNVNALLLGDSALYLCASSLAETQYFGPGTRLLVL.

DNA of the CDR3: TGCGCCAGCAGCTCCCAAGGACGACAGTATGGGACTGAAGCTTTCTTT. This gives the protein CASSSQGRQYGTEAFF. The V gene is TRBV5-1, the J gene TRBJ1-1; D is perhaps TRBD1 (5 bases). The V and J ends lost 3 bases and 5 bases respectively, with 20 bases between them. Germline V gene data show CDR1 as SGHRS and CDR2 as YFSETQ. This CDR3 is built from 16 residues.

The gene calls are TRBV29-1 and TRBJ1-2, with D maybe TRBD1 (5 bases). CDR3 size: 11 residues. The V end was cut by 1 base, the J end by 7 bases, with 7 bases between. Looked up from germline, CDR1 is SQVTM and CDR2 is ANQGSEA. Here the CDR3 DNA reads TGCAGCGTTGAAGGGGGCGGTGGCTACACCTTC. This sequence encodes CSVEGGGGYTF.

On this clone itself: Mismatch with germline at one junction end may stem from a read error. This chain links TRBV7-9 with TRBJ1-2; D is unresolved. This CDR3 has 11 amino acids. Germline CDR1 and CDR2: SEHNR and FQNEAQ (reference sequence). The CDR3 DNA sequence: TGTTCCAGCAGTCCGACACGTGCGTACACCTTC. Translation gives CSSSPTRAYTF.

The chain joins TRBV28 to TRBJ2-2; 7 bases line up with TRBD1. The CDR3 extends over 17 amino acids. V shed 3 bases and J 1 base; nucleotides not matched to a gene: 8. CDR1 and CDR2 (germline): MDHEN, SYDVKM. For the CDR3, the DNA is TGTGCCAGCAGTTTCGGTCGACAGGGCCGGAACACCGGGGAGCTGTTTTTT. It encodes CASSFGRQGRNTGELFF.

This clone has a handful of counts. This sequence joins TRBV10-3 and TRBJ1-2, with unresolved D. The CDR3 spans 14 residues. Trimming took off 3 bases at V and 5 bases at J, with 13 bases between the two ends. CDR1 and CDR2 from the germline V gene are ENHRY and SYGVKD. CDR3 nucleotide sequence: TGTGCCATCAGTGATCCCCCCCCAGTATATGGCTACACCTTC. Its translation is CAISDPPPVYGYTF.

The DNA for the CDR3 is TGTGCCAGCAGCTCCCCTAGGGGGAGGGTGGCCGGGGAGCTGTTTTTT. This codes for CASSSPRGRVAGELFF. V is TRBV11-2 and J is TRBJ2-2; a possible D gene is TRBD2 (7 bases). The CDR3 spans 16 residues. Trimming took off 4 bases at V and 6 bases at J, with 18 bases between the two ends. CDR1 is SGHAT, CDR2 FQNNGV, per germline.

J is TRBJ2-5 and V is TRBV28, with 7 bases fitting TRBD1. The CDR3 is 15 amino acids. The V and J ends lost 8 bases and 7 bases, in that order; junction bases with no gene match: 16. Germline CDR1 reads MDHEN; CDR2 reads SYDVKM. The CDR3 nucleotides read TGTGCCAGCCAGGGACAGCAAAGGGTGACAGGGACCCAGTACTTC. Translation: CASQGQQRVTGTQYF.

The V gene is TRBV6-5, the J gene TRBJ1-5; 7 bases fit TRBD1. The trim removed 2 bases at V and 6 bases at J, leaving 4 bases unmatched. The CDR3 totals 14 residues. Germline assignment: CDR1 MNHEY and CDR2 SVGAGI. This CDR3 reads CASSYTGVGQPQHF. CDR3 sequence (DNA): TGTGCCAGCAGTTACACAGGGGTAGGTCAGCCCCAGCATTTT.

CDR3 sequence reads: CASSTEPGLAFPDTQYF. The DNA of the CDR3 is TGTGCCAGTAGTACCGAACCGGGACTAGCGTTCCCAGATACGCAGTATTTT. This rearrangement joins TRBV19 to TRBJ2-3, with TRBD2 matching over 10 bases. The trim removed 4 bases at V and 4 bases at J, leaving 11 bases unmatched. Germline-derived CDR1 and CDR2 are LNHDA and SQIVND (reference sequence). This CDR3 region has 17 residues.

This clone appeared a single time. This chain links TRBV5-1 with TRBJ2-3; 7 positions match TRBD2. V was clipped by 0 bases and J by 2 bases; unmatched bases: 6. Germline CDR1 reads SGHRS; CDR2 reads YFSETQ. The CDR3 sequence is 16 residues long. The CDR3 DNA follows: TGCGCCAGCAGCTTGGGCTCGGGAGGTTTCACAGATACGCAGTATTTT. As protein: CASSLGSGGFTDTQYF.

A few counts support this clone. The CDR3 loop reads CASSLDNLSYNEQFF. CDR3 sequence (DNA): TGTGCCAGCTCGTTGGACAACCTCTCCTACAATGAGCAGTTCTTC. The chain is built from TRBV18 and TRBJ2-1; D possibly corresponds to TRBD1 (5 bases). The CDR3 length is 15 residues. V lost 6 bases, J lost 0 bases, and 12 bases lay in between. Germline CDR1 reads KGHSH; CDR2 reads LQKENI.

The rearrangement uses TRBV7-3 and TRBJ2-1; 8 nucleotides agree with TRBD2. The germline V gene has CDR1 SGHTA and CDR2 FQGTGA. The junction had 7 bases not matched to a gene; V was cut back by 5 bases and J by 4 bases. The CDR3 has 15 amino acids. As DNA, the CDR3 is TGTGCCAGCAGCCCCAGGGCGGGAGGATACAATGAGCAGTTCTTC. It codes for CASSPRAGGYNEQFF.

The chain recombines TRBV6-5 with TRBJ2-3, with 8 bases aligning to TRBD1. Germline V gene data show CDR1 as MNHEY and CDR2 as SVGAGI. V lost 6 bases and J lost 8; bases outside the gene matches: 10. There are 14 residues in the CDR3. For the CDR3, the DNA is TGTGCCAGCAGCCTGACAGGGGTGAGCGGTACGCAGTATTTT. It specifies CASSLTGVSGTQYF.